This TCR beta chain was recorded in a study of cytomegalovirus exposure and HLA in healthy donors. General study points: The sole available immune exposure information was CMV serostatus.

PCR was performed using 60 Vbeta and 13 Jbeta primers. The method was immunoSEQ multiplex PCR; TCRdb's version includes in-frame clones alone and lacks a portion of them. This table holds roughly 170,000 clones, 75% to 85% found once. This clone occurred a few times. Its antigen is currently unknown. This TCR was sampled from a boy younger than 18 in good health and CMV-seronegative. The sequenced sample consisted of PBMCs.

This CDR3 reads CASSLGLTGRAETQYF. The CDR3 DNA reads TGTGCCAGCAGCTTGGGCCTTACCGGGAGGGCGGAGACCCAGTACTTC. The V call is TRBV5-8, the J call TRBJ2-5; 8 positions agree with TRBD2. Germline CDR1 and CDR2: SGHTS and YDEGEE. After removal of 0 bases from V and 5 bases from J, the junction contained 9 bases not matched to a gene. The CDR3 totals 16 residues.